This TCR beta chain was captured in a study of molecular identifiers for immune sequencing clone quantification. Study-wide findings and caveats: Clones above 20 RNA copies contained over 97% of effector molecules but under 1% of naive ones. With a barcode shared among identical TCR molecules, highly expanded clone sizes could be underestimated.

Details on this clonotype: Its cognate antigen is unknown. This clone may be a read error of a much larger clone one base away.

For bulk TCR libraries, previously described methods and listed TCR primers were used. TCRdb called the PCR reads again in MiXCR, with one record for every CDR3 protein. Here the sample spans about 630,000 distinct CDR3 sequences, around 25% being singletons. Input for naive CD8 libraries was about 17,000 to 1,100,000 sorted cells; the RNA fraction used was 10%, 30% or 50%. The CDR3 is made up of 15 amino acids. Between the trimmed V and J ends, which lost 1 base and 4 bases, there was a span of 13 bases. From germline, CDR1 is MGHRA and CDR2 YSYEKL. Source material: naive CD8+ T cells from blood, with Jurkat cell RNA spiked in. Subset noted: FACS-sorted CD8+CD4-CCR7+CD45RA+ naive T cells. This chain links TRBV4-1 with TRBJ1-1; D is ambiguous. The TCR originated in a human donor in good health. Some libraries in this study had Jurkat cell RNA spiked in. The CDR3 DNA follows: TGCGCCAGCAGCCAAGGTTTTTTGCGAGGCACTGAAGCTTTCTTT. Translation gives CASSQGFLRGTEAFF.